This TCR beta chain was sequenced for a study of T cell responses to AZD1222 COVID-19 vaccine. In germline, CDR1 is MNHEY, CDR2 SMNVEV (reference sequence). CDR3 length: 14 residues. Trimming left V 6 bases short and J 6 bases short, with 12 bases between. Clones were read by immunoSEQ multiplex PCR, and TCRdb kept only the in-frame ones, dropping some. The table has 65,000 to 80,000 clones, 90% seen once. This rearrangement joins TRBV27 to TRBJ1-6; D is perhaps TRBD1 (6 bases). This clonotype originated in an adult in good health. The sequencing here drew on peripheral blood, taken on day 0 of AZD1222 vaccination. CDR3 coding DNA: TGTGCCAGCAGGACCGGGACAAGTAATTCACCCCTCCACTTT. This sequence encodes CASRTGTSNSPLHF.